This TCR beta chain was obtained from a study of cytomegalovirus exposure and HLA in healthy donors. Trimming at V came to 4 bases and at J to 6 bases, leaving 4 bases not matched to a gene. The CDR3 has 14 amino acids. The germline V gene encodes CDR1 SGHTA and CDR2 FQGTGA. PCR employed 60 Vbeta and 13 Jbeta primers. Sequenced by immunoSEQ multiplex PCR; TCRdb stores in-frame clones only, minus some. The sample includes approximately 120,000 clones, about 71% of them seen just once. This receptor was identified in a woman aged 50 to 65 in good health and CMV-seronegative. The sequenced material came from PBMCs. The rearrangement joins TRBV7-3 to TRBJ2-1, with TRBD2 matching 9 bases. Here the CDR3 DNA reads TGTGCCAGCAGCTCGGGACTAGCCCCCAATGAGCAGTTCTTC. This codes for CASSSGLAPNEQFF.